Given below is one T cell receptor beta chain in context. The antigen is unknown. These data come from a study of CD8 T cells in ankylosing spondylitis. Study findings and constraints: Some of these motif variants have turned up before, in reports on reactive arthritis synovial fluid and blood. Seemingly characteristic of ankylosing spondylitis blood was a TCR beta motif consisting of roughly 8 highly homologous variants. Reportedly, disease-linked clones are significantly enriched in ankylosing spondylitis patients' matched synovial fluid.

It was by quantitative 5'-RACE with molecular barcodes that TCR beta libraries were made. Each CDR3 protein is one row after TCRdb ran MiXCR on the 5' RACE reads. The profile shows under 950,000 distinct CDR3 sequences, 19% of them singletons. The TCR originated in a male donor with ankylosing spondylitis. Sequenced: blood, either unsorted or a sorted T cell fraction (not recorded which).

The CDR3 loop reads CASSYTGTSGSLSGQYF. DNA for the CDR3: TGTGCCAGCAGTTACACCGGGACTAGCGGGAGTCTTAGTGGGCAGTACTTC. The chain recombines TRBV6-5 with TRBJ2-7, with 14 bases lining up with TRBD2. The CDR3 runs 17 residues. CDR1 is MNHEY and CDR2 is SVGAGI in the germline V gene. The V and J ends lost 2 bases and 9 bases, in that order; junction bases with no gene match: 12.